The 25 T cell receptor beta chains below come from one sample, sequenced in a study of blood T cell repertoires in COVID-19. The assay was immunoSEQ multiplex PCR, and TCRdb's table has in-frame clones only and misses some. The repertoire consists of around 200,000 clones, with under 90% occurring once and the leading ten covering 15% to 20%. Sequencing was performed on peripheral blood. These receptors originate from a woman older than 75 with active or convalescent COVID-19.

The V call is TRBV5-1, the J call TRBJ2-1; 12 nucleotides match TRBD2. V shed 4 bases, J shed 9 bases, and the junction held 14 bases outside the gene matches. This CDR3 has 17 amino acids. CDR1 SGHRS and CDR2 YFSETQ come from the germline V gene. The CDR3 spells CASSALASGRADGEQFF. CDR3 coding DNA: TGCGCCAGCAGCGCCCTAGCTAGCGGGAGGGCCGATGGTGAGCAGTTCTTC.

V usage is TRBV7-3 and J usage is TRBJ2-2, with 9 bases fitting TRBD1. CDR1 is SGHTA, CDR2 FQGTGA, per germline. This CDR3 region has 20 residues. V gave up 1 base and J gave up 7 bases; unmatched junction bases: 19. The CDR3: CASSLRGTGLPRRGNGELFF. In DNA form, the CDR3 reads TGTGCCAGCAGCTTAAGGGGGACAGGGCTTCCCCGACGAGGGAACGGGGAGCTGTTTTTT.

This clone came up once. The chain carries TRBV12-3 or TRBV12-4 and TRBJ1-1; no definite D call. The CDR3 is 11 residues long. In DNA form, the CDR3 reads TGTGTGGCTAGAAAGGACACTGAAGCTTTCTTT. Protein sequence: CVARKDTEAFF.

This rearrangement joins TRBV6-2 or TRBV6-3 to TRBJ2-3, with TRBD2 matching over 7 bases. V was clipped by 5 bases and J by 2 bases; unmatched bases: 10. Germline CDR1 is MNHEY and CDR2 is SVGEGT. The CDR3 consists of 16 residues. The CDR3 nucleotides read TGTGCCAGCAGTCACCGGGACTACCTGTACACAGATACGCAGTATTTT. It yields the protein CASSHRDYLYTDTQYF.

The table lists this clone with a count of one. V gene TRBV9 combines with J gene TRBJ2-1; 9 positions agree with TRBD1. This CDR3 has 17 amino acids. Per the germline V gene, CDR1 is SGDLS and CDR2 is YYNGEE. V trimming: 0 bases; J trimming: 4 bases; junction bases outside the gene matches: 8. The CDR3 protein is CASSVVGVGQGYNEQFF. Here the CDR3 DNA reads TGTGCCAGCAGCGTAGTTGGTGTGGGACAGGGATACAATGAGCAGTTCTTC.

The chain employs TRBV5-1 and TRBJ2-7, with 7 bases lining up with TRBD1. The CDR3 is made up of 14 amino acids. The germline V gene encodes CDR1 SGHRS and CDR2 YFSETQ. V shed 4 bases, J shed 0 bases, and the junction held 4 bases outside the gene matches. The CDR3 region has the DNA TGCGCCAGCAGCCGACGGGACAGCTCCTACGAGCAGTACTTC. As protein: CASSRRDSSYEQYF.

This chain connects TRBV7-2 to TRBJ2-2; possibly TRBD1 for D (5 bases). V was clipped by 0 bases and J by 5 bases, with 10 bases between them. CDR3 length: 15 residues. Looked up from germline, CDR1 is SGHTA and CDR2 is FQGNSA. The DNA for the CDR3 is TGTGCCAGCAGCTTAGCATCTAAGGGGACCGGGGAGCTGTTTTTT. Encoded protein: CASSLASKGTGELFF.

This clone was observed once. The chain has TRBV5-1 and TRBJ2-1; no clear D gene. The V gene lost 0 bases and the J gene lost 4 bases, with 14 bases spanning the gap. The CDR3 runs 16 residues. In germline, CDR1 is SGHRS, CDR2 YFSETQ. The CDR3 coding sequence is TGCGCCAGCAGCTTGGTAATCCGCAGAAATTACAATGAGCAGTTCTTC. Protein sequence: CASSLVIRRNYNEQFF. The whole variable domain, filled in from reference TRBV5-1 and TRBJ2-1, reads KAGVTQTPRYLIKTRGQQVTLSCSPISGHRSVSWYQQTPGQGLQFLFEYFSETQRNKGNFPGRFSGRQFSNSRSEMNVSTLELGDSALYLCASSLVIRRNYNEQFFGPGTRLTVL.

This chain connects TRBV6-2 or TRBV6-3 to TRBJ1-2, with D tentatively TRBD1 (6 bases). Trimming took 5 bases from V and 5 from J, leaving 15 bases between them. The CDR3 is made up of 14 amino acids. Germline-derived CDR1 and CDR2 are MNHEY and SVGEGT. This CDR3 reads CASSPTRQVYGYTF. CDR3 coding DNA: TGTGCCAGCAGTCCGACCCGACAGGTTTATGGCTACACCTTC.

The chain is built from TRBV11-2 and TRBJ2-7, with 7 bases aligning to TRBD1. CDR1 is SGHAT, CDR2 FQNNGV, per germline. V was clipped by 4 bases and J by 2 bases; unmatched bases: 5. The CDR3 extends over 14 amino acids. The CDR3 here is CASSSWTGTYEQYF. CDR3 coding DNA: TGTGCCAGCAGCTCCTGGACAGGAACCTACGAGCAGTACTTC.

The chain links TRBV10-2 to TRBJ1-5; D may be TRBD1 (5 bases). Germline loops: CDR1 WSHSY, CDR2 SAAADI. The CDR3 contains 16 residues. V shed 2 bases and J shed 0 bases, with 11 bases lying between them. In DNA, the CDR3 is TGCGCCAGCAGTGAGACCCAGGGATTTAGCAATCAGCCCCAGCATTTT. Translation: CASSETQGFSNQPQHF.

The V gene is TRBV5-4, the J gene TRBJ2-1, with a weak D call TRBD2 (6 bases). Germline assignment: CDR1 SGHNT and CDR2 YYREEE (reference sequence). CDR3 length: 15 residues. Trimming pared 0 bases from V and 1 base from J, leaving 8 bases between. The CDR3 here is CASSLDRGSYNEQFF. The DNA for the CDR3 is TGTGCCAGCAGCTTGGACCGGGGGTCCTACAATGAGCAGTTCTTC.

The genes are TRBV12-3 or TRBV12-4 and TRBJ1-2, with D possibly being TRBD1 (5 bases). The CDR3 totals 13 residues. V gave up 3 bases and J gave up 3 bases, with 8 bases separating them. In DNA form, the CDR3 reads TGTGCCAGCAGTTTGTGGGGGGACTATGGCTACACCTTC. It encodes CASSLWGDYGYTF.

The gene calls are TRBV6-5 and TRBJ1-3; TRBD1 might be the D (6 bases). The V end lost 1 base, the J end lost 10 bases, and 20 bases lay between the germline ends. The germline CDR1 and CDR2 sequences are MNHEY and SVGAGI. The CDR3 extends over 16 amino acids. CDR3 nucleotides: TGTGCCAGCAGTTACTTTGGGCGGGGGGCCCTAGGGACCATATATTTT. It translates to CASSYFGRGALGTIYF.

The V and J genes are TRBV2 and TRBJ2-7; TRBD2 matches 8 bases. The germline V gene encodes CDR1 SNHLY and CDR2 FYNNEI. The V gene end was trimmed by 4 bases and the J gene end by 1 base; junction bases not matched to a gene: 6. This CDR3 has 15 amino acids. The CDR3 region has the DNA TGTGCCAGCAGTGTAGTAGCGGGGTCTTCCTACGAGCAGTACTTC. This translates into CASSVVAGSSYEQYF.

The CDR3 spells CATQGAWAYEQYF. DNA of the CDR3: TGTGCCACCCAGGGGGCTTGGGCTTACGAGCAGTACTTC. This sequence joins TRBV28 and TRBJ2-7, with 8 bases identical to TRBD1. Losses at the gene ends were 10 bases for V and 4 bases for J; bases not matched to a gene: 9. Germline CDR1 reads MDHEN; CDR2 reads SYDVKM. The CDR3 totals 13 residues.

The chain has TRBV5-1 and TRBJ2-5; possibly TRBD2 for D (5 bases). V shed 0 bases and J shed 3 bases, with 12 bases lying between them. In germline, CDR1 is SGHRS, CDR2 YFSETQ. The CDR3 length is 15 residues. CDR3 coding DNA: TGCGCCAGCAGCTTGGTAGGTAGCGCCGAAGAGACCCAGTACTTC. This encodes CASSLVGSAEETQYF.

The chain carries TRBV7-8 and TRBJ2-5; no definite D call. The CDR3 sequence is 14 residues long. V was shortened by 1 base and J by 4 bases, with 10 bases between the two germline ends. CDR1 is SGHVS, CDR2 FQNEAQ, per germline. The DNA of the CDR3 is TGTGCCAGCAGCTTAGAGCTAGAAGTAGAGACCCAGTACTTC. Its translation: CASSLELEVETQYF.

This clone has just one count. This chain joins TRBV14 and TRBJ1-5, with a possible D match to TRBD1 (5 bases). The CDR3 covers 16 residues. CDR1 is SGHDN, CDR2 FVKESK, per germline. V lost 4 bases, J lost 0 bases, and 13 bases lay in between. The CDR3 protein is CASSRQMGGSNQPQHF. The DNA for the CDR3 is TGTGCCAGCAGCCGCCAAATGGGGGGTAGCAATCAGCCCCAGCATTTT. The complete variable domain, with remaining parts taken from reference TRBV14 and TRBJ1-5, reads EAGVTQFPSHSVIEKGQTVTLRCDPISGHDNLYWYRRVMGKEIKFLLHFVKESKQDESGMPNNRFLAERTGGTYSTLKVQPAELEDSGVYFCASSRQMGGSNQPQHFGDGTRLSIL.

The chain links TRBV5-1 to TRBJ2-2; a weak D match, TRBD2 (5 bases). Germline V gene data show CDR1 as SGHRS and CDR2 as YFSETQ. The CDR3 length is 14 residues. Trimming stripped 0 bases from V and 8 bases from J, with 11 bases between. The CDR3 sequence is CASSLAGSTGELFF. Here the CDR3 DNA reads TGCGCCAGCAGCTTGGCGGGGTCGACGGGGGAGCTGTTTTTT.

This chain connects TRBV5-4 to TRBJ2-7, with 10 positions matching TRBD2. Germline trimming cut 6 bases from V and 0 bases from J; bases unmatched to any gene: 12. Germline V gene lookup returns CDR1 SGHNT and CDR2 YYREEE (reference sequence). The CDR3 covers 17 residues. The CDR3 nucleotides are TGTGCCAGCACCCGGAGGGAAGCGGGGGGGAGCTCCTACGAGCAGTACTTC. It encodes CASTRREAGGSSYEQYF.

V usage is TRBV3-1 (or the pseudogene TRBV3-2) and J usage is TRBJ1-4; perhaps TRBD1 as D (5 bases). The CDR3 totals 16 residues. V lost 3 bases and J lost 3, with 14 bases in between. Looked up from germline, CDR1 is LGHDT and CDR2 is YNNKEL (reference sequence). This CDR3 is CASSHPGRGPNEKLFF. CDR3 DNA: TGTGCCAGCAGCCACCCCGGAAGGGGCCCTAATGAAAAACTGTTTTTT.

The sample holds one count of this clone. V and J are TRBV5-6 and TRBJ2-3; D is uncertain. Trimming took off 5 bases at V and 0 bases at J, with 13 bases between the two ends. In germline, CDR1 is SGHDT, CDR2 YYEEEE. The CDR3 sequence is 15 residues long. The CDR3 spells CASRSLRFSTDTQYF. CDR3 nucleotide sequence: TGTGCCAGCAGATCTCTCCGGTTTAGCACAGATACGCAGTATTTT.

The V and J genes are TRBV5-1 and TRBJ2-1; D perhaps matches TRBD2 (6 bases). The V end was cut by 0 bases, the J end by 10 bases, with 17 bases between. CDR3 length: 15 residues. CDR1 is SGHRS and CDR2 is YFSETQ in the germline V gene. CDR3 in DNA: TGCGCCAGCAGCTTGGGTCTAGTCGGGGACTCAGAGCAGTTCTTC. It encodes CASSLGLVGDSEQFF. The variable domain in full, completed from reference TRBV5-1 and TRBJ2-1, reads KAGVTQTPRYLIKTRGQQVTLSCSPISGHRSVSWYQQTPGQGLQFLFEYFSETQRNKGNFPGRFSGRQFSNSRSEMNVSTLELGDSALYLCASSLGLVGDSEQFFGPGTRLTVL.

This clone was picked up a small number of times. Other DNA sequences in the same sample also yield this CDR3. V is TRBV6-5 and J is TRBJ1-6, with D hard to call. The CDR3 runs to 14 residues. Germline assignment: CDR1 MNHEY and CDR2 SVGAGI. The V end lost 2 bases, the J end lost 10 bases, and 12 bases lay between the germline ends. The CDR3 nucleotides read TGTGCCAGCAGTTACGGGCGGGAAGGGTCACCCCTCCACTTT. It translates to CASSYGREGSPLHF.